A selection of T cell receptor beta chains follows, all from one sample in a study of T cell responses to AZD1222 COVID-19 vaccine. Repertoires were generated with immunoSEQ multiplex PCR, while TCRdb's copy carries only in-frame clones and drops some. The profile covers some 150,000 clones, with 85% to 95% appearing a single time and approximately 2.5% taken by the ten largest. The sample here was peripheral blood, taken on day 0 of AZD1222 vaccination. The receptor set was obtained from an adult in good health. Both conserved end residues are trimmed from each CDR3. A D gene is named only where the DNA matches it firmly.

V gene: TRBV3-1/TRBV3-2; J gene: TRBJ1-2; D gene: TRBD1; CDR3 protein: ASSGQGYYGYT
V gene: TRBV5-6; J gene: TRBJ1-2; D gene: NA; CDR3 protein: ASSAVGAPSGYT
V gene: TRBV2; J gene: TRBJ1-1; D gene: NA; CDR3 protein: ASRATYGREAF
V gene: TRBV19; J gene: TRBJ1-1; D gene: NA; CDR3 protein: ASSMGAANTEAF
V gene: TRBV5-4; J gene: TRBJ1-3; D gene: TRBD1; CDR3 protein: ASSLGDRAGNTIY
V gene: TRBV5-1; J gene: TRBJ2-3; D gene: TRBD1; CDR3 protein: ASSPTGTGDTDTQY
V gene: TRBV6-5; J gene: TRBJ2-2; D gene: TRBD2; CDR3 protein: ASSYPSGNTGELF
V gene: TRBV6-2/TRBV6-3; J gene: TRBJ2-7; D gene: NA; CDR3 protein: ASSPTETYEQY
V gene: TRBV7-9; J gene: TRBJ2-5; D gene: TRBD2; CDR3 protein: ASSHGDGGRAEETQY
V gene: TRBV27; J gene: TRBJ2-5; D gene: NA; CDR3 protein: APRGAQY
V gene: TRBV19; J gene: TRBJ2-7; D gene: NA; CDR3 protein: ATSITTRNEQY
V gene: TRBV7-6; J gene: TRBJ2-3; D gene: NA; CDR3 protein: ASSSGLVGGDTQY
V gene: TRBV5-4; J gene: TRBJ2-7; D gene: TRBD2; CDR3 protein: ASSLVSGRAYEQY
V gene: TRBV29-1; J gene: TRBJ2-7; D gene: TRBD1; CDR3 protein: SVERQGSIAREQY
V gene: TRBV2; J gene: TRBJ2-1; D gene: NA; CDR3 protein: ASSNVLSSYNEQF
V gene: TRBV11-3; J gene: TRBJ2-3; D gene: NA; CDR3 protein: ASSLAGISTDTQY
V gene: TRBV14; J gene: TRBJ1-2; D gene: TRBD1; CDR3 protein: ASSPDRVAWVYGYT